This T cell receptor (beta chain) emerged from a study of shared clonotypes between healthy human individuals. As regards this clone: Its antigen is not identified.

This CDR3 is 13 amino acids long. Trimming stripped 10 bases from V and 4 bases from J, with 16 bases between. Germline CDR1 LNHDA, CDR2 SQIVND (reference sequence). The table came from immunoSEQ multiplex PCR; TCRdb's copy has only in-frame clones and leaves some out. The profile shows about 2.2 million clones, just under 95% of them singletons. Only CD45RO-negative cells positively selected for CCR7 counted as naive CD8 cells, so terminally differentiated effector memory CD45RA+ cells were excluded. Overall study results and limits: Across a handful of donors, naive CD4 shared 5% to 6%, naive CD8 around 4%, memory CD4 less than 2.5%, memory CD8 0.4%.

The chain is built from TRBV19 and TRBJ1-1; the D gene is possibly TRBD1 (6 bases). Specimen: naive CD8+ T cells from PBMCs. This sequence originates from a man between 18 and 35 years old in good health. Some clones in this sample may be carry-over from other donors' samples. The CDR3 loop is CAIWNPQGTEAFF. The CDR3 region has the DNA TGTGCCATATGGAACCCACAGGGCACTGAAGCTTTCTTT.